This T cell receptor (beta chain) was obtained from a study of blood T cells in healthy people across ages. Findings of the study overall: Getting older went along with TCR beta diversity per million T cells dropping roughly linearly. Naive T cell percentage by flow cytometry tracked strongly with beta diversity.

Germline V gives CDR1 SGHKS, CDR2 YYEKEE (reference sequence). V shed 4 bases, J shed 6 bases, and the junction held 8 bases outside the gene matches. The CDR3 spans 15 residues. No fewer than 5.5 micrograms of total RNA were isolated from every sample. Together with a sample-barcoded 5' primer, a J-beta primer mix was included in a second PCR lasting about 7 to 12 cycles. The template-switch adaptor was a 5' adaptor with 12 random nucleotides. It tagged each cDNA molecule. TCRdb independently ran MiXCR on the 5' RACE reads; one entry per CDR3 protein. The sample holds 550,000 to 800,000 distinct CDR3 sequences; roughly 32% are singletons and the top ten take roughly 15%. Regarding this clonotype: The antigen remains unidentified.

This receptor was obtained from a woman aged 80 or older in good health. The genes are TRBV5-5 and TRBJ1-5, with 9 bases aligning to TRBD1. Sequenced: blood. The CDR3 spells CASSPTGGSGQPQHF. The CDR3, as DNA: TGTGCCAGCAGCCCCACAGGGGGCTCAGGTCAGCCCCAGCATTTT.